Listed here are 3 T cell receptor beta chains from one sample, sequenced in a study of blood T cell repertoires in COVID-19. Method: immunoSEQ multiplex PCR; TCRdb's copy keeps in-frame clones and lacks some. The sample lists 200,000 to 300,000 clones, roughly 82% occurring once. Sequenced sample: peripheral blood. Every receptor here comes from a man between 35 and 55 years old who had recovered from COVID-19.

The V and J genes are TRBV7-2 and TRBJ1-2; a weak D match, TRBD1 (6 bases). The CDR3 is 16 residues long. Germline-derived CDR1 and CDR2 are SGHTA and FQGNSA. Trimming cost V 4 bases and J 4 bases, with 19 bases left between them. The CDR3 region is CASSSSTGNPTYGYTF. The CDR3 region has the DNA TGTGCCAGCAGCTCCTCAACAGGGAACCCTACCTATGGCTACACCTTC.

The CDR3 loop reads CASSLIQGAKLFF. CDR3 coding DNA: TGTGCCAGCAGCTTAATACAGGGAGCAAAACTGTTTTTT. This chain links TRBV11-3 with TRBJ1-4, with D possibly being TRBD1 (6 bases). Trimming pared 2 bases from V and 10 bases from J, leaving 11 bases between. CDR3 size: 13 residues. The germline V gene encodes CDR1 SGHNT and CDR2 YENEEA.

This chain connects TRBV5-1 to TRBJ2-1; 7 bases are a match to TRBD1. In germline, CDR1 is SGHRS, CDR2 YFSETQ. The V segment lost 7 bases and the J segment 5 bases; nucleotides outside the gene matches: 6. The CDR3 totals 13 residues. CDR3 sequence: CASGAGTDNEQFF. The CDR3 bases are TGCGCCAGCGGTGCCGGGACAGACAATGAGCAGTTCTTC.